This T cell receptor (beta chain) was sequenced in a study of early stage breast cancer tumors. Study-level background: About 70% of the 16 invasive tumors were ER+, PR+ and HER2-. Average read coverage per sample was about 10-fold.

Whole-study findings and limits: Comparing each tissue with blood distinguished tumor from normal in 14 of 16 patients.

Germline lookup yields CDR1 MNHNS and CDR2 SASEGT. Trimming removed 0 bases from V and 2 bases from J, with 5 bases in between. The CDR3 is 13 amino acids. Sequenced by immunoSEQ multiplex PCR; TCRdb stores in-frame clones only, minus some. The sample consists of around 78,000 clones, under 85% of them appearing once. This clone was found once. The antigen is not known. The sequence was obtained from a person in their sixties or seventies with breast cancer. The sequenced sample was blood. The chain employs TRBV6-1 and TRBJ2-7; D remains unclear. CDR3 in DNA: TGTGCCAGCAGTGAAGCGGCAGCCTACGAGCAGTACTTC. The encoded protein is CASSEAAAYEQYF.